This T cell receptor beta chain was sequenced in a study of blood T cell repertoires in COVID-19. Across the study: Whether acute or convalescent, the COVID-19 samples came from the United States, Italy and Spain. Sources were T cells, B-cell-depleted T cells, or PBMCs; the material itself was cDNA or gDNA.

In the original workflow: Nucleated cell number was recorded as an estimate derived from reference gene primer amplification. Assay used: immunoSEQ multiplex PCR; TCRdb lists only in-frame clones, some missing. V and J calls and clone size are given by that table; D and trimming were obtained from the DNA. The repertoire consists of about 210,000 clones, with roughly 82% occurring once and the leading ten covering 9.7%. With respect to this clone: The sample contains more than one DNA sequence encoding this CDR3.

The sequence was obtained from a man aged 50 to 60 with active or convalescent COVID-19. Sequencing input: peripheral blood.

DNA for the CDR3: TGTGCCAGTAGTCCGGACAGGGGCGGCTATGGCTACACCTTC. This gives the protein CASSPDRGGYGYTF. The chain has TRBV19 and TRBJ1-2; 9 bases match TRBD1. CDR1 is LNHDA, CDR2 SQIVND, per germline (reference sequence). V gave up 5 bases and J gave up 4 bases; unmatched junction bases: 5. The CDR3 covers 14 residues.